This T cell receptor beta chain was profiled in a study of cytomegalovirus exposure and HLA in healthy donors. The PCR ran on 60 Vbeta and 13 Jbeta primers. Only in-frame clones appear in the TCRdb table, and some are missing; sequencing was by immunoSEQ multiplex PCR. The sample holds about 140,000 clones, 82% seen once. The ends lost 1 base at V and 5 bases at J; junction bases unmatched: 3. The germline V gene encodes CDR1 SGDLS and CDR2 YYNGEE. The length of the CDR3 is 16 residues. The V and J genes are TRBV9 and TRBJ2-2; 12 bases agree with TRBD2. The TCR originated in a man aged 25-45 years in good health and CMV-seropositive. Source material: PBMCs. The CDR3 DNA sequence: TGTGCCAGCAGCGTATCTAGCGGGAGGGTGACCGGGGAGCTGTTTTTT. Translating it yields CASSVSSGRVTGELFF.